This T cell receptor (beta chain) was identified during a study of cytomegalovirus exposure and HLA in healthy donors. Vbeta (60) and Jbeta (13) primers were used in the PCR. Sequencing used immunoSEQ multiplex PCR; TCRdb keeps in-frame clones, though not all of them. This sample yields 190,000 or so clones, of which roughly 78% are seen a single time; around 1.4% belongs to the top ten. Regarding donors, all were healthy bone marrow donors. The study's findings and limits: A previous analysis found most TCR beta V segments productive roughly 87% or roughly 30% of the time. Later analysis identified a missense DCLRE1C variant that was linked to TCR beta V- and J-gene trimming. Some 150 TCR beta chains were listed as cytomegalovirus-associated.

The CDR3 length is 15 residues. V lost 1 base, J lost 5 bases, and 5 bases stayed unmatched. From germline, CDR1 is SGHVS and CDR2 FQNEAQ. This clone was counted only a few times. The target antigen is unknown. The chain uses TRBV7-8 and TRBJ2-5; 9 nucleotides align to TRBD1. The origin of this receptor is a girl aged 10 to 17 in good health and CMV-seropositive. Sequencing used PBMCs. In DNA, the CDR3 is TGTGCCAGCAGCTTAGGCCGGACAGGGGAGGAGACCCAGTACTTC. It codes for CASSLGRTGEETQYF.